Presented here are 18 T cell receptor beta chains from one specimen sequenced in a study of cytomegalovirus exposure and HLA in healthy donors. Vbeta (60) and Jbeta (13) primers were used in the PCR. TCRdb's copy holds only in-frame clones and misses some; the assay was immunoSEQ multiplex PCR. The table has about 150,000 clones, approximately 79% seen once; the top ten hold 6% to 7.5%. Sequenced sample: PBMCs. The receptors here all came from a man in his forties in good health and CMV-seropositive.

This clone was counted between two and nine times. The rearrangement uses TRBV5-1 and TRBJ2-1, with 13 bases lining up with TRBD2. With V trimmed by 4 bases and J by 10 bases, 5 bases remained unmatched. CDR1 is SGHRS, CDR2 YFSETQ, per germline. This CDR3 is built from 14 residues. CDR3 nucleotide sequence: TGCGCCAGCAGCGTCGGACTAGCGGGAGCCGAGCAGTTCTTC. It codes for CASSVGLAGAEQFF.

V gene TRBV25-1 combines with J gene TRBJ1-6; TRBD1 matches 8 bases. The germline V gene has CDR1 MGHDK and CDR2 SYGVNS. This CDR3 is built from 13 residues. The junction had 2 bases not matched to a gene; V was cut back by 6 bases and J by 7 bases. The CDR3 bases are TGTGCCAGCAGACAGGGGGGCAATTCACCCCTCCACTTT. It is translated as CASRQGGNSPLHF. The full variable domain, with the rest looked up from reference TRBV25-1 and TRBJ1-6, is EADIYQTPRYLVIGTGKKITLECSQTMGHDKMYWYQQDPGMELHLIHYSYGVNSTEKGDLSSESTVSRIRTEHFPLTLESARPSHTSQYLCASRQGGNSPLHFGNGTRLTVT.

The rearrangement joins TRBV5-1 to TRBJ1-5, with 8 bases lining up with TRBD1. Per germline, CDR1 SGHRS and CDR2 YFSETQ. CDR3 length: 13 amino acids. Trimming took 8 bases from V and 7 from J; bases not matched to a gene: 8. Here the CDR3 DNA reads TGCGCCAGGGTTCACAGGGGGGGCCAGCCCCAGCATTTT. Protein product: CARVHRGGQPQHF.

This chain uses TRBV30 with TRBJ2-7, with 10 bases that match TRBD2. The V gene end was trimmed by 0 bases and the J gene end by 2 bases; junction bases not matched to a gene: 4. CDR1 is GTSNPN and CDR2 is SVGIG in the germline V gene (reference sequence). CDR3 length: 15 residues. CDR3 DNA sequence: TGTGCCTGGAGTGTAAGTAGCGGGAGGCCCTACGAGCAGTACTTC. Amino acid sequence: CAWSVSSGRPYEQYF.

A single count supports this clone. The CDR3 is CASSLVGGLGGELFF. CDR3 DNA sequence: TGTGCCAGCAGCTTAGTAGGAGGGCTTGGCGGGGAGCTGTTTTTT. J is TRBJ2-2 and V is TRBV11-2; D possibly corresponds to TRBD2 (6 bases). There are 15 residues in the CDR3. The V end was cut by 1 base, the J end by 7 bases, with 13 bases between. Germline assignment: CDR1 SGHAT and CDR2 FQNNGV.

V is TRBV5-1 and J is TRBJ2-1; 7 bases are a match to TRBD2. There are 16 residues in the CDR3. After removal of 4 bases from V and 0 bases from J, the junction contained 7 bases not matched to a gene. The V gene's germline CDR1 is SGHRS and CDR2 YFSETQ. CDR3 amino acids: CASSLAAGSSYNEQFF. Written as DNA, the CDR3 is TGCGCCAGCAGCCTGGCAGCGGGAAGCTCCTACAATGAGCAGTTCTTC.

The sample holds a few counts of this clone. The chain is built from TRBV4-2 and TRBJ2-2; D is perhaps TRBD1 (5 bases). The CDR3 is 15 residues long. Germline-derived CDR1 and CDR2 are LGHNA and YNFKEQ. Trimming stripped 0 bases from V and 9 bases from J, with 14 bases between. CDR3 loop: CASSQEATETRELFF. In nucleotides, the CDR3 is TGTGCCAGCAGCCAAGAGGCGACAGAGACCCGGGAGCTGTTTTTT.

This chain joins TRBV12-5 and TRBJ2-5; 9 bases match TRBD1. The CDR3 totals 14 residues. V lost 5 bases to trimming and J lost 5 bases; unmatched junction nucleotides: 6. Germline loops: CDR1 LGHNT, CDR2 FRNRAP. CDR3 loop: CASGPGQGWETQYF. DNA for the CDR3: TGTGCTAGTGGTCCCGGACAGGGGTGGGAGACCCAGTACTTC.

The CDR3 region is CASSSAGDNSPLHF. The DNA for the CDR3 is TGTGCCAGCAGTTCGGCAGGGGATAATTCACCCCTCCACTTT. The chain employs TRBV28 and TRBJ1-6; possible D gene TRBD1, 6 bases. V dropped 4 bases and J dropped 5 bases, with 9 bases sitting between them. Germline lookup yields CDR1 MDHEN and CDR2 SYDVKM. This CDR3 is 14 amino acids long.

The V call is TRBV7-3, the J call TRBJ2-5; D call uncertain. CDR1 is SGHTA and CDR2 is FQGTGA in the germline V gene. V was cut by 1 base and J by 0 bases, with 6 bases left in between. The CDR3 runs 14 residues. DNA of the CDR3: TGTGCCAGCAGCTTAATCGGAGACCAAGAGACCCAGTACTTC. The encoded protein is CASSLIGDQETQYF. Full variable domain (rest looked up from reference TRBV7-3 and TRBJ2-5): GAGVSQTPSNKVTEKGKYVELRCDPISGHTALYWYRQSLGQGPEFLIYFQGTGAADDSGLPNDRFFAVRPEGSVSTLKIQRTERGDSAVYLCASSLIGDQETQYFGPGTRLLVL.

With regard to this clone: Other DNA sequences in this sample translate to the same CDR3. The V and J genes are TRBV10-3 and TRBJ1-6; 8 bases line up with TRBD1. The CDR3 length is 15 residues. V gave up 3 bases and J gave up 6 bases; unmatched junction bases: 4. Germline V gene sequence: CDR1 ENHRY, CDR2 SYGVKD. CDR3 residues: CAISELDRGNSPLHF. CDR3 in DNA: TGTGCCATCAGTGAATTAGACAGGGGTAATTCACCCCTCCACTTT.

In DNA form, the CDR3 reads TGTGCCAGCAGCACTAGACTAGCGGAGGGAGATACGCAGTATTTT. Protein: CASSTRLAEGDTQYF. V usage is TRBV7-6 and J usage is TRBJ2-3; 9 positions match TRBD2. The CDR3 spans 15 residues. J gave up 5 bases and V 5 bases, and 8 bases lay outside the gene matches. From germline, CDR1 is SGHVS and CDR2 FNYEAQ.

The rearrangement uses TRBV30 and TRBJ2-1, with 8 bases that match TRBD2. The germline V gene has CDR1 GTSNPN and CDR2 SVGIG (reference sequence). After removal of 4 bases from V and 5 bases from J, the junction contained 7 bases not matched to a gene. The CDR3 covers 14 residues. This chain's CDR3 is CAWTGLAGHNEQFF. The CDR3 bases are TGTGCCTGGACCGGATTAGCGGGACACAATGAGCAGTTCTTC.

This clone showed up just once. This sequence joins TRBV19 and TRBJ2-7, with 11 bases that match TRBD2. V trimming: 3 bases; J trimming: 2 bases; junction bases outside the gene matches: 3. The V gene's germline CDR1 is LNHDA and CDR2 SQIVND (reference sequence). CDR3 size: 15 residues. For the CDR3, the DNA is TGTGCCAGTAGTATGACTAGCGGGAACACCTACGAGCAGTACTTC. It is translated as CASSMTSGNTYEQYF.

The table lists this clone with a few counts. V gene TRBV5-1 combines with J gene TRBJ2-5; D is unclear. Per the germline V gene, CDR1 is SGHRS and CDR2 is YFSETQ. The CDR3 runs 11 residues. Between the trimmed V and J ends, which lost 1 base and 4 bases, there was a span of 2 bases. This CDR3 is CASSLRETQYF. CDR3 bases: TGCGCCAGCAGCTTGCGAGAGACCCAGTACTTC.

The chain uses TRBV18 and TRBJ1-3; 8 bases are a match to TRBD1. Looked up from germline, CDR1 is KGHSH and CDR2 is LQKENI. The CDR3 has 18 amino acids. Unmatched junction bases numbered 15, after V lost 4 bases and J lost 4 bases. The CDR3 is CASSQITGTGLSGNTIYF. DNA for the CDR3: TGTGCCAGCTCACAAATTACCGGGACAGGTCTTTCAGGAAACACCATATATTTT.

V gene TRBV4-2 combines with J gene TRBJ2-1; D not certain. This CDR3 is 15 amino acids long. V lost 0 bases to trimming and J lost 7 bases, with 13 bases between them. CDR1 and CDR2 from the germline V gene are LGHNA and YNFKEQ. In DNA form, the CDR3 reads TGTGCCAGCAGCCAAGAAACCCAAGAGATAAATGAGCAGTTCTTC. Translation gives CASSQETQEINEQFF.

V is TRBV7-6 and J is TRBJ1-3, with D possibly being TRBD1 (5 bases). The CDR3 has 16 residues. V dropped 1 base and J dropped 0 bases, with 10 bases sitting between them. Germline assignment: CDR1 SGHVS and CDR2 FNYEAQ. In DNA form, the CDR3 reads TGTGCCAGCAGCTTAGGACAGACGAGCTCTGGAAACACCATATATTTT. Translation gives CASSLGQTSSGNTIYF. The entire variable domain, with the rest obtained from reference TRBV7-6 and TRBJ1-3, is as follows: GAGVSQSPRYKVTKRGQDVALRCDPISGHVSLYWYRQALGQGPEFLTYFNYEAQQDKSGLPNDRFSAERPEGSISTLTIQRTEQRDSAMYRCASSLGQTSSGNTIYFGEGSWLTVV.